This TCR beta chain was retrieved from a study of T cell responses to AZD1222 COVID-19 vaccine. Study-wide results and limits: No repertoire was sampled before or during the peak T cell response, only after it. Increases in Spike-specific TCR breadth and depth were seen after two AZD1222 doses. Most donors were white British and more were female, and clonal diversity was possibly underestimated.

Germline CDR1 and CDR2: KGHSH and LQKENI. The CDR3 runs to 17 residues. With V trimmed by 3 bases and J by 5 bases, 12 bases remained unmatched. Produced via immunoSEQ multiplex PCR; TCRdb's table is partial and in-frame only. The table has about 140,000 clones, about 92% seen once. Comment on this clone: Its antigen is undetermined.

The chain uses TRBV18 and TRBJ2-5; TRBD2 matches 10 bases. The source material was peripheral blood, sampled 28 days after the second AZD1222 dose. This clonotype was sampled from an adult who received the AZD1222 COVID-19 vaccine. This CDR3 is CASSPGGSSGSGETQYF. The CDR3 DNA sequence: TGTGCCAGCTCACCCGGTGGGTCTAGCGGGAGCGGTGAGACCCAGTACTTC.